Described below is a single TCR beta chain sequence and its context. Its antigen is undetermined. The CDR3 totals 13 residues. Trimming pared 2 bases from V and 4 bases from J, leaving 9 bases between. Germline CDR1 reads SGHTS; CDR2 reads YDEGEE. The data belong to a study of cytomegalovirus exposure and HLA in healthy donors. General study points: According to a subsequent analysis, TCR clusters identified in the first cohort showed a tendency to co-occur across the approximately 120 validation repertoires. The study labeled about 160 TCR beta chains cytomegalovirus-associated.

Method: immunoSEQ multiplex PCR; TCRdb's copy keeps in-frame clones and lacks some. Of 78,000 or so clones in the sample, approximately 95% were seen once. The donors belonged to the approximately 120-subject validation cohort, separate from the 666-subject first cohort. This chain joins TRBV5-8 and TRBJ2-5; D call uncertain. The clonotype originates from a man between 18 and 35 years old in good health and CMV-seropositive. Sequenced sample: PBMCs. CDR3 region: CASSFGWRETQYF. The CDR3 DNA is TGTGCCAGCAGCTTCGGGTGGCGAGAGACCCAGTACTTC. Supplemented by reference TRBV5-8 and TRBJ2-5, the full variable domain reads EAGVTQSPTHLIKTRGQQATLRCSPISGHTSVYWYQQALGLGLQFLLWYDEGEERNRGNFPPRFSGRQFPNYSSELNVNALELEDSALYLCASSFGWRETQYFGPGTRLLVL.